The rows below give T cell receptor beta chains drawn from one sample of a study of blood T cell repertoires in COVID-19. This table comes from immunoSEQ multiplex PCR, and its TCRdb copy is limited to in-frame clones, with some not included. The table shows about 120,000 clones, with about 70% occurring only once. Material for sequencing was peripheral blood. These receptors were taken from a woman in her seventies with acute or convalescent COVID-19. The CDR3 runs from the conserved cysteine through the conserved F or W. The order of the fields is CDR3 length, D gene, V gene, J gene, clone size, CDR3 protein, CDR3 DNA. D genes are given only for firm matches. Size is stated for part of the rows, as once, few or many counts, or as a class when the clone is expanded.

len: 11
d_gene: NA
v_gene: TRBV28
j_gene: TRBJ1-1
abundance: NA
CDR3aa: CASSFIGGGFF
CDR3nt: TGTGCCAGCAGTTTTATAGGAGGCGGTTTCTTT

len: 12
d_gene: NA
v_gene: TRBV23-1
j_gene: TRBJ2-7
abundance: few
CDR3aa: CASTRASYEQYF
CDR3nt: TGCGCCAGCACCAGGGCCTCCTACGAGCAGTACTTC

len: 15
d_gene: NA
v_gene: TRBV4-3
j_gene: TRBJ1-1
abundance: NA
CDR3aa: CASSQWGQLNTEAFF
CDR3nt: TGCGCCAGCAGCCAATGGGGACAATTGAACACTGAAGCTTTCTTT

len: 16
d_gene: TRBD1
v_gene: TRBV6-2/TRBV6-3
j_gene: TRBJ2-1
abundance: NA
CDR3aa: CASSPTRTGGYNEQFF
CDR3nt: TGTGCCAGCAGTCCCACTCGGACAGGGGGCTACAATGAGCAGTTCTTC

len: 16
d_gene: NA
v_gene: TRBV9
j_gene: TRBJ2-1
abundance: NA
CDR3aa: CASSVGSELAGNEQFF
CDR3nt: TGTGCCAGCAGCGTAGGGAGTGAATTGGCGGGGAATGAGCAGTTCTTC

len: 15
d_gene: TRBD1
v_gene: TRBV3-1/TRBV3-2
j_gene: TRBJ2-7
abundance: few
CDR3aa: CASSQGTGFTYEQYF
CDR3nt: TGTGCCAGCAGCCAAGGGACAGGTTTTACCTACGAGCAGTACTTC

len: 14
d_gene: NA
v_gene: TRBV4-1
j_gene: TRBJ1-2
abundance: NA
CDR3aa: CASSQDLTAYGYTF
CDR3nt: TGCGCCAGCAGCCAAGATCTAACAGCCTATGGCTACACCTTC

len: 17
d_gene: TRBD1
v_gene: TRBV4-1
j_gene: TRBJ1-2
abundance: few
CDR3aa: CASSQPGQNVANYGYTF
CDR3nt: TGCGCCAGCAGTCAACCGGGACAGAACGTAGCTAACTATGGCTACACCTTC

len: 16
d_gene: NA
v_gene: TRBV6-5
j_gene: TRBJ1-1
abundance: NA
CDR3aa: CASSYTDAGRNTEAFF
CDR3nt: TGTGCCAGCAGTTACACTGATGCGGGTAGGAACACTGAAGCTTTCTTT

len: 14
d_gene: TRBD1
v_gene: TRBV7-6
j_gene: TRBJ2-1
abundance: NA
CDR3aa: CASSPGTGLNEQFF
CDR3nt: TGTGCCAGCAGCCCCGGGACAGGGCTCAATGAGCAGTTCTTC

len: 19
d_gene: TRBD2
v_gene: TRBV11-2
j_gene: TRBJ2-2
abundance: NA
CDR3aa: CASSSGTSGGPRGTGELFF
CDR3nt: TGTGCCAGCAGCTCCGGGACTAGCGGGGGGCCCCGAGGCACCGGGGAGCTGTTTTTT

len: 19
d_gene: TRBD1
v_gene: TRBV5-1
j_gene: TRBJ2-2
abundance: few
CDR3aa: CASSSPTRTGYTNTGELFF
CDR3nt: TGCGCCAGCAGCTCCCCAACCAGGACAGGCTACACGAACACCGGGGAGCTGTTTTTT

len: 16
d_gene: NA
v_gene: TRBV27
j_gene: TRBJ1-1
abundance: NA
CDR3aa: CASSSRATGWNTEAFF
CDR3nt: TGTGCCAGCAGTTCTAGAGCCACAGGGTGGAACACTGAAGCTTTCTTT

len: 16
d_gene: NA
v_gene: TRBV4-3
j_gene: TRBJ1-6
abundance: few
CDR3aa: CASSQEQARFGSPLHF
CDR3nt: TGCGCCAGCAGCCAAGAGCAGGCCAGGTTTGGTTCACCCCTCCACTTT

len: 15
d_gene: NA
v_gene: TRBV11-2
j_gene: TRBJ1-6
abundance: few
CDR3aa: CASSSAGTVPSPLHF
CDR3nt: TGTGCCAGCAGCTCCGCCGGGACTGTCCCTTCACCCCTCCACTTT

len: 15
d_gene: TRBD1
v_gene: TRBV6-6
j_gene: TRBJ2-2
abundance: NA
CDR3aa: CASSQTGEGTGELFF
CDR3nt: TGTGCCAGCAGCCAGACAGGGGAAGGTACCGGGGAGCTGTTTTTT

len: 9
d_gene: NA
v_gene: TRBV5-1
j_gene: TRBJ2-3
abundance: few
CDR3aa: CGRTDTQYF
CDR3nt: TGCGGGAGGACAGATACGCAGTATTTT

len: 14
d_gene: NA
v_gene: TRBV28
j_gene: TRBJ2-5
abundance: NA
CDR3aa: CASSDSQYQETQYF
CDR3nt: TGTGCCAGCTCGGACTCCCAGTACCAAGAGACCCAGTACTTC

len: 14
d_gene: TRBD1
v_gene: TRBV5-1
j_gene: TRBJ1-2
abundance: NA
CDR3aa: CASSLARTGLGYTF
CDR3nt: TGCGCCAGCAGCTTGGCCAGGACAGGGCTTGGCTACACCTTC

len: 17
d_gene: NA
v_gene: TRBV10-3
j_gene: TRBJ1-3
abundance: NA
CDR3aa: CAISEGEALDPGNTIYF
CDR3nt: TGTGCCATCAGTGAGGGGGAGGCCCTGGATCCTGGAAACACCATATATTTT

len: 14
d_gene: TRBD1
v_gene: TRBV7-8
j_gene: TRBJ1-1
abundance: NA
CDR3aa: CASSVRTGGTEAFF
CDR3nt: TGTGCCAGCAGCGTTCGTACAGGGGGCACTGAAGCTTTCTTT

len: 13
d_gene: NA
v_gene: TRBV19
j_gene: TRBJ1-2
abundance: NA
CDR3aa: CASNHRAGDGYTF
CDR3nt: TGTGCCAGTAATCACAGGGCTGGGGATGGCTACACCTTC

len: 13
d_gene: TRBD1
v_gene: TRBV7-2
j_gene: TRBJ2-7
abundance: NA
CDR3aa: CASSEDRDYEQYF
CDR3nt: TGTGCCAGCAGCGAAGACAGGGACTACGAGCAGTACTTC

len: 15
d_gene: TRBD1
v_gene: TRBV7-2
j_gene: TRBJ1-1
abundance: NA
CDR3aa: CASSPRTGVTTEAFF
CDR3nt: TGTGCCAGCAGCCCGCGGACAGGCGTGACCACTGAAGCTTTCTTT

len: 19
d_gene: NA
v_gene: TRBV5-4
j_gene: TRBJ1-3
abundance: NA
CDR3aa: CASSLGDTRGRVSGNTIYF
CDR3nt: TGTGCCAGCAGCTTAGGGGACACCAGGGGTAGGGTCTCTGGAAACACCATATATTTT

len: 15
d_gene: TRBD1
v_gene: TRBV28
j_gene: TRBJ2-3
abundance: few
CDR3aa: CASRYGTARSDTQYF
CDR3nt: TGTGCCAGCAGGTATGGGACAGCCAGATCAGATACGCAGTATTTT

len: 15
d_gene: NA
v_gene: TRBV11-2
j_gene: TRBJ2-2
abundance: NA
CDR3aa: CASSLSTLVTGELFF
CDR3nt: TGTGCCAGCAGCTTAAGTACATTGGTTACCGGGGAGCTGTTTTTT

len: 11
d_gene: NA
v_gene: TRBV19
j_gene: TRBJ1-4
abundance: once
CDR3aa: CASSMREKLFF
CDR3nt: TGTGCCAGTAGTATGAGGGAAAAACTGTTTTTT

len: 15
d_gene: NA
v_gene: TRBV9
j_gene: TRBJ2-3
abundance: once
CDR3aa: CASSVVPTAQDTQYF
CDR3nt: TGTGCCAGCAGCGTAGTACCCACAGCTCAGGATACGCAGTATTTT

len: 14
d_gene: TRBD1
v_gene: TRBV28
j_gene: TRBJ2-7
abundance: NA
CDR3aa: CASSFGQGGYEQYF
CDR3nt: TGTGCCAGCAGTTTTGGACAGGGAGGCTACGAGCAGTACTTC

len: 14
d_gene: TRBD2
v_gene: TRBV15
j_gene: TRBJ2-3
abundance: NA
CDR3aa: CATSRGGRADTQYF
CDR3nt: TGTGCCACCAGCAGAGGCGGGAGGGCTGATACGCAGTATTTT

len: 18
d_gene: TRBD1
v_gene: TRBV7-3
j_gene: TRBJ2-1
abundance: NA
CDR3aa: CASSPGRDRGLRDNEQFF
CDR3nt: TGTGCCAGCAGCCCCGGTCGGGACAGGGGGCTAAGGGACAATGAGCAGTTCTTC

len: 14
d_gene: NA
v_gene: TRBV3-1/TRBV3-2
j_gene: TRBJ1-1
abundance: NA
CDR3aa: CASSQERGSMGAFF
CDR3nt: TGTGCCAGCAGCCAAGAAAGGGGTTCAATGGGGGCTTTCTTT

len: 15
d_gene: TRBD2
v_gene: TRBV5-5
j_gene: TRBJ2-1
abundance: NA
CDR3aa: CASSSVAGATNEQFF
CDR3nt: TGTGCCAGCAGCTCGGTAGCGGGAGCAACCAATGAGCAGTTCTTC

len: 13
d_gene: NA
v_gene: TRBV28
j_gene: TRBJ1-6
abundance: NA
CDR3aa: CASRPTGTAPLHF
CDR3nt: TGTGCCAGCAGACCTACAGGAACGGCACCCCTCCACTTT

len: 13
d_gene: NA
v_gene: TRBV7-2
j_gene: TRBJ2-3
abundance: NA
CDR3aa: CASSPNFRYTQYF
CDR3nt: TGTGCCAGCAGCCCTAATTTTCGCTATACGCAGTATTTT

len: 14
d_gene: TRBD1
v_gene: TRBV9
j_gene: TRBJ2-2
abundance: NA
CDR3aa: CATQGARGTGELFF
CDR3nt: TGTGCTACCCAGGGGGCCCGCGGCACCGGGGAGCTGTTTTTT

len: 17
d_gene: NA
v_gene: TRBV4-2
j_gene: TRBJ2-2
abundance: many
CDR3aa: CASSQDGGRGSSGELFF
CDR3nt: TGTGCCAGCAGCCAAGATGGGGGGAGAGGGTCGTCCGGGGAGCTGTTTTTT

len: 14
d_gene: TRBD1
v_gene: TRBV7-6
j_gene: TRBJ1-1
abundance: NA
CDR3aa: CASSLGQGDTEAFF
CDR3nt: TGTGCCAGCAGCCTGGGACAGGGGGACACTGAAGCTTTCTTT

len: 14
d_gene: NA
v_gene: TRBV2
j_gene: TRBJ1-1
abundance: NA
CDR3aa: CASSEFQMNTEAFF
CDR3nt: TGTGCCAGCAGTGAATTTCAGATGAACACTGAAGCTTTCTTT

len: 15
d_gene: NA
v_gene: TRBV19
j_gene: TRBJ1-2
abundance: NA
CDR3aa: CASSISARQVYGYTF
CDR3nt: TGTGCCAGTAGTATTAGCGCGCGACAGGTCTATGGCTACACCTTC

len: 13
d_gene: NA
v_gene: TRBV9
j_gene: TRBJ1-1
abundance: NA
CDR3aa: CASSLQSGEAAFF
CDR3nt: TGTGCCAGCAGCCTCCAATCCGGCGAGGCGGCTTTCTTT

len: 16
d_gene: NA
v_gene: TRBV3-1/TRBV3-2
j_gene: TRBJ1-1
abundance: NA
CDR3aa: CASSPLGGVRGTEAFF
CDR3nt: TGTGCCAGCAGCCCGCTTGGGGGGGTCCGGGGCACTGAAGCTTTCTTT

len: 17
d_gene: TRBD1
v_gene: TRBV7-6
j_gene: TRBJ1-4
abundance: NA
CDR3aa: CASSLETGAATNEKLFF
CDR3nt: TGTGCCAGCAGCTTAGAGACAGGGGCGGCAACTAATGAAAAACTGTTTTTT

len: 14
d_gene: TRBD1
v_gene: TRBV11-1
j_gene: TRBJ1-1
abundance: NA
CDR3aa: CASSSSTGVTEAFF
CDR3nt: TGTGCCAGCAGCTCGTCCACAGGGGTCACTGAAGCTTTCTTT

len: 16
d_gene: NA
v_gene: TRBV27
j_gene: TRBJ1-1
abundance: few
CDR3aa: CASSPLGARLNTEAFF
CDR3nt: TGTGCCAGCAGTCCCTTAGGGGCCCGGTTGAACACTGAAGCTTTCTTT

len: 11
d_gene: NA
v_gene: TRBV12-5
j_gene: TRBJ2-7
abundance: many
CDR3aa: CASGSTREQYF
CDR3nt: TGTGCTAGTGGCTCTACTAGGGAGCAGTACTTC

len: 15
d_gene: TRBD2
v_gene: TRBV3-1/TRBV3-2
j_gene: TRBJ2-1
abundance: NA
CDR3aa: CASSPGSGSYNEQFF
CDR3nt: TGTGCCAGCAGCCCCGGAAGCGGGAGCTACAATGAGCAGTTCTTC

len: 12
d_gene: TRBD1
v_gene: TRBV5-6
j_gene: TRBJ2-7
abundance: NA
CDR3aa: CASRRDSYEQYF
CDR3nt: TGTGCCAGCAGACGGGACAGCTACGAGCAGTACTTC

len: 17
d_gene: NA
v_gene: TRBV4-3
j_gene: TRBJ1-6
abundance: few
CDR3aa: CASSQGIGSGRISPLHF
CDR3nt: TGCGCCAGCAGCCAAGGGATCGGGTCAGGGCGGATCTCACCCCTCCACTTT

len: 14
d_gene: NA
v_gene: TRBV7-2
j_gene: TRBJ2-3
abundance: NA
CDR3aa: CASSPGGFTDTQYF
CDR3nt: TGTGCCAGCAGCCCCGGAGGATTCACAGATACGCAGTATTTT

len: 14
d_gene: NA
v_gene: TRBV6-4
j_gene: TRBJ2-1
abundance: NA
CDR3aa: CASSDQLGQNEQFF
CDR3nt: TGTGCCAGCAGTGACCAATTGGGCCAGAATGAGCAGTTCTTC

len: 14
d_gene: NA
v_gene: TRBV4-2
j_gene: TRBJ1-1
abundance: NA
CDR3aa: CASSQDAGAGEAFF
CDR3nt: TGTGCCAGCAGCCAAGACGCAGGGGCTGGTGAAGCTTTCTTT

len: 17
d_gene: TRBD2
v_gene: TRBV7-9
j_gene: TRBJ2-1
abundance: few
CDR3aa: CASSLGFPSGSIYEQFF
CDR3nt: TGTGCCAGCAGCCTAGGGTTTCCTAGCGGGAGTATCTATGAGCAGTTCTTC

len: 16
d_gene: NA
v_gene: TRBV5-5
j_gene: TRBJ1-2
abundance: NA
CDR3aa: CASSSSGGNLLYGYTF
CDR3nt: TGTGCCAGCAGCAGCAGTGGCGGAAATCTCCTCTATGGCTACACCTTC